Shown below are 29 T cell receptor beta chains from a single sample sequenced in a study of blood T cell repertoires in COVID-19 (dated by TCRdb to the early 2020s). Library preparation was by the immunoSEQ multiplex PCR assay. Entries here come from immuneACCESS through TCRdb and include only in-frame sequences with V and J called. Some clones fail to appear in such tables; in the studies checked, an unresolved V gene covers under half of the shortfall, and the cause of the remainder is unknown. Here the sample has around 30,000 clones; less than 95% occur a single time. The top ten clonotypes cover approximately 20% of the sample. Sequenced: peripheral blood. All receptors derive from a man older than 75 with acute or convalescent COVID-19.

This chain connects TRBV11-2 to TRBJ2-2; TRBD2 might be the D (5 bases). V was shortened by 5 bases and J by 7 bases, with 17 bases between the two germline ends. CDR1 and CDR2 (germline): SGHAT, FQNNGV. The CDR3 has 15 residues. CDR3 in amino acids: CASSRWGDRGGELFF. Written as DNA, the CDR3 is TGTGCCAGCAGCCGATGGGGAGATCGTGGCGGGGAGCTGTTTTTT. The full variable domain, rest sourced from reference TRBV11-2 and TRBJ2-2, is EAGVAQSPRYKIIEKRQSVAFWCNPISGHATLYWYQQILGQGPKLLIQFQNNGVVDDSQLPKDRFSAERLKGVDSTLKIQPAKLEDSAVYLCASSRWGDRGGELFFGEGSRLTVL.

CDR3 protein: CASSWDRRNSPLHF. CDR3 in DNA: TGTGCCAGCAGCTGGGACAGACGCAATTCACCCCTCCACTTT. The rearrangement links TRBV11-2 to TRBJ1-6; 7 positions match TRBD1. Germline-derived CDR1 and CDR2 are SGHAT and FQNNGV. Trimming at V came to 4 bases and at J to 7 bases, leaving 4 bases not matched to a gene. The CDR3 consists of 14 residues. Full variable domain (rest looked up from reference TRBV11-2 and TRBJ1-6): EAGVAQSPRYKIIEKRQSVAFWCNPISGHATLYWYQQILGQGPKLLIQFQNNGVVDDSQLPKDRFSAERLKGVDSTLKIQPAKLEDSAVYLCASSWDRRNSPLHFGNGTRLTVT.

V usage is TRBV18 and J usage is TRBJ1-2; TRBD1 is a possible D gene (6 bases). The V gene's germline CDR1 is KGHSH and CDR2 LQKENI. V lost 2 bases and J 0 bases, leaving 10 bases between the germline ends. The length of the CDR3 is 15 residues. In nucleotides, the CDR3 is TGTGCCAGCTCACCAAGACAGGTTTCTAACTATGGCTACACCTTC. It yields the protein CASSPRQVSNYGYTF.

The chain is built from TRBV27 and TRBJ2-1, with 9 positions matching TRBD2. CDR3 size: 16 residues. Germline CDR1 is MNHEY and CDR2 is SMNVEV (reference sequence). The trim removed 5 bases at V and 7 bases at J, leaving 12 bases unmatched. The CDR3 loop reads CASSPPGGGARNEQFF. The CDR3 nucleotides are TGTGCCAGCAGTCCCCCCGGCGGGGGGGCCCGGAATGAGCAGTTCTTC.

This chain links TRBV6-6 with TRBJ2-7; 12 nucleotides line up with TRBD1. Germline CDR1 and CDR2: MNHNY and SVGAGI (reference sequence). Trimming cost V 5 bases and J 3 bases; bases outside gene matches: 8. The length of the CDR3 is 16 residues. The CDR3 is CASSRPGTGGGYEQYF. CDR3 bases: TGTGCCAGCAGTCGACCCGGGACAGGGGGCGGCTACGAGCAGTACTTC.

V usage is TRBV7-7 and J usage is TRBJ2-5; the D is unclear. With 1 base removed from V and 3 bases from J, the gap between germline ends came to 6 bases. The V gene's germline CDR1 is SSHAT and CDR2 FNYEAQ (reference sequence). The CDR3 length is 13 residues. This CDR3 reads CASSLDREETQYF. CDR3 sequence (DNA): TGTGCCAGCAGCTTAGACAGAGAAGAGACCCAGTACTTC.

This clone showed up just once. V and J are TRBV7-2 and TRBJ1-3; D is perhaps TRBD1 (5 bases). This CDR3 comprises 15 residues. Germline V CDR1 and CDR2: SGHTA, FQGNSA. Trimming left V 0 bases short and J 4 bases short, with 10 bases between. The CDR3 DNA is TGTGCCAGCAGCTTAGCCCAGGGTGTGGGAAACACCATATATTTT. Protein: CASSLAQGVGNTIYF.

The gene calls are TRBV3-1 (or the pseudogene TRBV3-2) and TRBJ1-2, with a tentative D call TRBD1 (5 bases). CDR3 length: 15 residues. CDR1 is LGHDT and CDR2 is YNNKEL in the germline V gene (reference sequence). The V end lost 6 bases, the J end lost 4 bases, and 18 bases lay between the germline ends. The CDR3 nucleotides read TGTGCCAGCAGTCTTCGGACGGGGGGACTCTATGGCTACACCTTC. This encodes CASSLRTGGLYGYTF.

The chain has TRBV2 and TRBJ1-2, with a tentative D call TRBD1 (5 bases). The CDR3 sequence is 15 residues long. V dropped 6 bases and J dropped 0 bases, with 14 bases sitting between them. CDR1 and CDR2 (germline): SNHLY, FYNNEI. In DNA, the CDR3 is TGTGCCAGCAGCCTCCGCGGGGGAGCTAACTATGGCTACACCTTC. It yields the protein CASSLRGGANYGYTF.

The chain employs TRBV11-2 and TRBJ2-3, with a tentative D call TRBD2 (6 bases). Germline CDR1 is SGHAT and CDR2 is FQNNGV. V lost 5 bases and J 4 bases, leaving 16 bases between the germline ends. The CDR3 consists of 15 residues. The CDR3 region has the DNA TGTGCCAGCAGCCCCAGGAGAGCGGGTGCAGATACGCAGTATTTT. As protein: CASSPRRAGADTQYF. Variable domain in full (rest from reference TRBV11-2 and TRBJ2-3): EAGVAQSPRYKIIEKRQSVAFWCNPISGHATLYWYQQILGQGPKLLIQFQNNGVVDDSQLPKDRFSAERLKGVDSTLKIQPAKLEDSAVYLCASSPRRAGADTQYFGPGTRLTVL.

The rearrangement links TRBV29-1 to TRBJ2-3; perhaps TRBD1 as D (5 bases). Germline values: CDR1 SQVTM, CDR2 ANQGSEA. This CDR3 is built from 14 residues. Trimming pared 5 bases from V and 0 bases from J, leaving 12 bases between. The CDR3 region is CSVKGIPSTDTQYF. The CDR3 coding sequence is TGCAGCGTTAAGGGGATCCCTAGCACAGATACGCAGTATTTT.

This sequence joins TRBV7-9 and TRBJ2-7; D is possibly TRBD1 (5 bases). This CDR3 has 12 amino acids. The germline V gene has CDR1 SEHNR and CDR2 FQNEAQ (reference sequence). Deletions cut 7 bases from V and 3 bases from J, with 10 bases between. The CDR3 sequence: CASTDRLYEQYF. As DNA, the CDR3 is TGTGCCAGCACCGACAGACTCTACGAGCAGTACTTC.

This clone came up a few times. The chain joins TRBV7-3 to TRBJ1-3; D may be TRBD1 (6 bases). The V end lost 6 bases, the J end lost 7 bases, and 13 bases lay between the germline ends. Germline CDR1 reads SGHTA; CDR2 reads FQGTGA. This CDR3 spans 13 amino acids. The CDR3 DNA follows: TGTGCCAGCAGTTCTACAGGGAGTAACACCATATATTTT. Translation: CASSSTGSNTIYF.

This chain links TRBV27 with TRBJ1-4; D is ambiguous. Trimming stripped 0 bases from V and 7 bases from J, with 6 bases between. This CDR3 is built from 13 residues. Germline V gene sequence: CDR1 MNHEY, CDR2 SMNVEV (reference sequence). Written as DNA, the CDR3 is TGTGCCAGCAGTTTATCCCCCGGTGAAAAACTGTTTTTT. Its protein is CASSLSPGEKLFF.

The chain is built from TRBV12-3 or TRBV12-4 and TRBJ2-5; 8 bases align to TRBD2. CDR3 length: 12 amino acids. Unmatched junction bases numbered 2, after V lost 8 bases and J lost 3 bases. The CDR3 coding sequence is TGTGCCAGCCGGGGGGGAAAAGAGACCCAGTACTTC. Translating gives CASRGGKETQYF.

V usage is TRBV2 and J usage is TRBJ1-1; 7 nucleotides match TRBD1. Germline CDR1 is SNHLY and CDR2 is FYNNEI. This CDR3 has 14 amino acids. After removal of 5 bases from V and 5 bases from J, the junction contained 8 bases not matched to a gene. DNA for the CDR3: TGTGCCAGCAGTTTGACAGGGTTTGGGACTGAAGCTTTCTTT. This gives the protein CASSLTGFGTEAFF.

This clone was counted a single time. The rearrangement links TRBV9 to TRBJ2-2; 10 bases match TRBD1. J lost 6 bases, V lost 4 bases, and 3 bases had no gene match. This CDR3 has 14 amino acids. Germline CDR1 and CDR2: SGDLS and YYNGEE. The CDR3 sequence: CASSRQGAAGELFF. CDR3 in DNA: TGTGCCAGCAGCAGACAGGGGGCGGCCGGGGAGCTGTTTTTT.

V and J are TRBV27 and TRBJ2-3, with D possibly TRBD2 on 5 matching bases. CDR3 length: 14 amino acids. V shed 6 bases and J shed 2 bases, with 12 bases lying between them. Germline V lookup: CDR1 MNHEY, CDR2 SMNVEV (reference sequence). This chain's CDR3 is CASSVLDHTDTQYF. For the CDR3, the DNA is TGTGCCAGCAGCGTACTAGACCACACAGATACGCAGTATTTT.

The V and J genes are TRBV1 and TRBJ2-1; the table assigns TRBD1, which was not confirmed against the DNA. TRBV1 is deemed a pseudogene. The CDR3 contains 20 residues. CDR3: CTSSHLSGTGVGDIPNEQFF. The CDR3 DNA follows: TGCACCAGCAGCCACTTATCCGGGACAGGGGTTGGGGATATACCGAATGAGCAGTTCTTC.

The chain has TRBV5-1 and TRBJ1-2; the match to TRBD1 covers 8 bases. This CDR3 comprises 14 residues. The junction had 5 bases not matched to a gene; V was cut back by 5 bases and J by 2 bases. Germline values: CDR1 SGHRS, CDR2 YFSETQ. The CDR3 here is CASRDGTGNYGYTF. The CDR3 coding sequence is TGCGCCAGCAGAGACGGGACAGGAAACTATGGCTACACCTTC.

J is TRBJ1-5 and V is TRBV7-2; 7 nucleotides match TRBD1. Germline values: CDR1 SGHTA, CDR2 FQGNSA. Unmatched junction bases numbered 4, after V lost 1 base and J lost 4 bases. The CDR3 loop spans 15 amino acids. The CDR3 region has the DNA TGTGCCAGCAGCTTAGGGCAGGGGGAAAATCAGCCCCAGCATTTT. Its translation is CASSLGQGENQPQHF.

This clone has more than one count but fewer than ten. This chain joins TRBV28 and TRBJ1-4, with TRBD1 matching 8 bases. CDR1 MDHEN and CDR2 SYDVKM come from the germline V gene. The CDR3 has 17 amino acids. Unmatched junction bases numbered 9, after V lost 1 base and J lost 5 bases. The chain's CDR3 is CASSLLGRGPLNEKLFF. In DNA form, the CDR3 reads TGTGCCAGCAGTTTATTAGGCAGGGGGCCCCTGAATGAAAAACTGTTTTTT.

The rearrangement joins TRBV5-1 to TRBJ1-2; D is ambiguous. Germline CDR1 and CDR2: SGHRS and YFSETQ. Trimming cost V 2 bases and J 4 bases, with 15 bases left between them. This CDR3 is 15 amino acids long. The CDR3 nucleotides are TGCGCCAGCAGCTTTAGTGGAGGGATGGTCTATGGCTACACCTTC. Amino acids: CASSFSGGMVYGYTF.

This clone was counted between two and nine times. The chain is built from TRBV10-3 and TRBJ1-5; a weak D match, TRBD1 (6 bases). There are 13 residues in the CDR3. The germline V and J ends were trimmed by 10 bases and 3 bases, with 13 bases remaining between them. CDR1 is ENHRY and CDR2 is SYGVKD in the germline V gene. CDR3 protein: CATHRDNNQPQHF. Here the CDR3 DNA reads TGTGCCACCCACAGGGATAACAATCAGCCCCAGCATTTT.

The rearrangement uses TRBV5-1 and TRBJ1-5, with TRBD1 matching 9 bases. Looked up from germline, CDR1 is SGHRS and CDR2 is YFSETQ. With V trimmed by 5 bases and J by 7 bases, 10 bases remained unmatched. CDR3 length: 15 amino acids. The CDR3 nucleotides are TGCGCCAGCAGGGGGGGGACAGGGATAGAGCAGCCCCAGCATTTT. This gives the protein CASRGGTGIEQPQHF.

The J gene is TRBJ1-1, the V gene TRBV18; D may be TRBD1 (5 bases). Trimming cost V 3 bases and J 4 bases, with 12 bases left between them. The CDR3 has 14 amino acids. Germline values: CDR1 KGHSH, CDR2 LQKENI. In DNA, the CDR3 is TGTGCCAGCTCACCTTCCAGGGCGGTCACTGAAGCTTTCTTT. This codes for CASSPSRAVTEAFF.

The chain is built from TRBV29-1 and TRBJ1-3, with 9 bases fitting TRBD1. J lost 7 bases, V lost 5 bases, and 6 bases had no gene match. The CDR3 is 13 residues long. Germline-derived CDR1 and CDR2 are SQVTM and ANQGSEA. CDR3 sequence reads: CSVKTGGMNTIYF. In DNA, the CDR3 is TGCAGCGTTAAGACAGGGGGGATGAACACCATATATTTT. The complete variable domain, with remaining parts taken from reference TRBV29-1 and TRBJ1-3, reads SAVISQKPSRDICQRGTSLTIQCQVDSQVTMMFWYRQQPGQSLTLIATANQGSEATYESGFVIDKFPISRPNLTFSTLTVSNMSPEDSSIYLCSVKTGGMNTIYFGEGSWLTVV.

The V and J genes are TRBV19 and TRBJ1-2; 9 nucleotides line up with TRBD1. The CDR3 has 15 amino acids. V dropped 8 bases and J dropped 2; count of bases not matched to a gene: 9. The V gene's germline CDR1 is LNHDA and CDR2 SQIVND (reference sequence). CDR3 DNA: TGTGCCAGTGGGGACAGGGCCCCACCAAACTATGGCTACACCTTC. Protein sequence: CASGDRAPPNYGYTF.

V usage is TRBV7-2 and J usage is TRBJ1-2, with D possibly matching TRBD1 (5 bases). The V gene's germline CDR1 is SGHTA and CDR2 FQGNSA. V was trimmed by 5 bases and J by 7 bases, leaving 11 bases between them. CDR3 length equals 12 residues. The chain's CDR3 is CASSRGVGGYTF. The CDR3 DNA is TGTGCCAGCAGCCGGGGGGTGGGTGGCTACACCTTC. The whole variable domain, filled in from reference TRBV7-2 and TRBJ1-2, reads GAGVSQSPSNKVTEKGKDVELRCDPISGHTALYWYRQSLGQGLEFLIYFQGNSAPDKSGLPSDRFSAERTGGSVSTLTIQRTQQEDSAVYLCASSRGVGGYTFGSGTRLTVV.